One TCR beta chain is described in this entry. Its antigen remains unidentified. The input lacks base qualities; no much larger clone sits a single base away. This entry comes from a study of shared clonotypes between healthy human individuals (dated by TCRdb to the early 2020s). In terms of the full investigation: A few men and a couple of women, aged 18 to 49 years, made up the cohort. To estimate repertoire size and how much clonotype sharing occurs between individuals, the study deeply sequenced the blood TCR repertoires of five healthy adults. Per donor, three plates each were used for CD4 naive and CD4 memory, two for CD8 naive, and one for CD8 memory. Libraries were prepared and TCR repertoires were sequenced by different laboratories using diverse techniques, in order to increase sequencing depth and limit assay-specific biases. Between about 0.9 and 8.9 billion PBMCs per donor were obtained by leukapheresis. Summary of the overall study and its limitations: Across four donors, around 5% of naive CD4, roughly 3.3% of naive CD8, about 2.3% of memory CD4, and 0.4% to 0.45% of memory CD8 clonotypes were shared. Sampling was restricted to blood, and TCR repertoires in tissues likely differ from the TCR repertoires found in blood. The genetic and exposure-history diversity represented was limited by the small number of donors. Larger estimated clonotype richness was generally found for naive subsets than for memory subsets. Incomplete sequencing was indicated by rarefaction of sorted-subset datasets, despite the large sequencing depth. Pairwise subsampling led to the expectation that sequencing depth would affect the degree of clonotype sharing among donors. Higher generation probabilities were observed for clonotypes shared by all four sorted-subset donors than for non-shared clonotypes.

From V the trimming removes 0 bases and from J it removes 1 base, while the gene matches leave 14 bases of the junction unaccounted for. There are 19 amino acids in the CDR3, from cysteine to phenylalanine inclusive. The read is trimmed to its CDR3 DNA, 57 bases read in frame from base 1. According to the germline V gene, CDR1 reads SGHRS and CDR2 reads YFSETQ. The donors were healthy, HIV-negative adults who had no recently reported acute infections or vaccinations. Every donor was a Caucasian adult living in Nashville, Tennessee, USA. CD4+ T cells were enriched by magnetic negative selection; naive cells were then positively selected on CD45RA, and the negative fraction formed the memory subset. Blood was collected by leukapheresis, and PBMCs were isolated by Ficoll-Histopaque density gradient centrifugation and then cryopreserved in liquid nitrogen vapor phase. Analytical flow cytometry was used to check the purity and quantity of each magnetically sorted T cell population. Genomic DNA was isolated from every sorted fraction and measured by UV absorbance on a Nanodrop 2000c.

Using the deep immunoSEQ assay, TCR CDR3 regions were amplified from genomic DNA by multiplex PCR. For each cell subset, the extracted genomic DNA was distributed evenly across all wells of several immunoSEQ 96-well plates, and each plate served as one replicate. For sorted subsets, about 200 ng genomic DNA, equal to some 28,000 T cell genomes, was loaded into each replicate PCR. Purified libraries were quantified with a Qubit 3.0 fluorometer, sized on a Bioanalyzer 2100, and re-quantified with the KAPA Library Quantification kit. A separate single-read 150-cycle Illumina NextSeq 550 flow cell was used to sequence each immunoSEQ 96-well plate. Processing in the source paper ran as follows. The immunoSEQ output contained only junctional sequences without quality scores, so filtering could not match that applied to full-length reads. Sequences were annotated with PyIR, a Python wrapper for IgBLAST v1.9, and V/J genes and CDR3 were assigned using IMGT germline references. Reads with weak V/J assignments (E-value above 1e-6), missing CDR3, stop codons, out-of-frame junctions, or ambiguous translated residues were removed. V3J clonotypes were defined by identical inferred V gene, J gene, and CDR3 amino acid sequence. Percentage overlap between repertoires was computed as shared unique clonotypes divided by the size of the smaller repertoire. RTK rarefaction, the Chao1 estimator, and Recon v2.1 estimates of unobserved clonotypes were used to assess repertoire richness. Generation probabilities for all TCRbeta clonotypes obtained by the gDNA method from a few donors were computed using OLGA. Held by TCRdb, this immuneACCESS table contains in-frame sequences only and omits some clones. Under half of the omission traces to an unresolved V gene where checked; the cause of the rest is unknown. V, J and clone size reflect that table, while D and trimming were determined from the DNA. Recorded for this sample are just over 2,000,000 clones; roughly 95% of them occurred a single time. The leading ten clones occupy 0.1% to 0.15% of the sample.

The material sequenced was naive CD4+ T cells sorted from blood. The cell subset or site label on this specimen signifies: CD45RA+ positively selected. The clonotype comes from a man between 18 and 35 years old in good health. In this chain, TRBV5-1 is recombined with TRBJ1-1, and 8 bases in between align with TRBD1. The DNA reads TGCGCCAGCAGCTTGGGCAGGGGGCCCAGCACTCCAAAGAACACTGAAGCTTTCTTT. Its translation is CASSLGRGPSTPKNTEAFF.